This T cell receptor beta chain was identified in a study of blood T cell repertoires in COVID-19. Clones were read by immunoSEQ multiplex PCR, and TCRdb kept only the in-frame ones, dropping some. The sample consists of about 320,000 clones, approximately 85% of them appearing once. There are 14 residues in the CDR3. V shed 6 bases and J 4 bases; nucleotides not matched to a gene: 8. The germline gives CDR1 ENHRY, CDR2 SYGVKD. The rearrangement joins TRBV10-3 to TRBJ1-1; 7 bases map to TRBD1. This clonotype was obtained from a woman aged 45 to 65 with acute or convalescent COVID-19. The specimen was peripheral blood. DNA of the CDR3: TGTGCCATCAGGGAAGGGGGCGTGAGCACTGAAGCTTTCTTT. It codes for CAIREGGVSTEAFF.